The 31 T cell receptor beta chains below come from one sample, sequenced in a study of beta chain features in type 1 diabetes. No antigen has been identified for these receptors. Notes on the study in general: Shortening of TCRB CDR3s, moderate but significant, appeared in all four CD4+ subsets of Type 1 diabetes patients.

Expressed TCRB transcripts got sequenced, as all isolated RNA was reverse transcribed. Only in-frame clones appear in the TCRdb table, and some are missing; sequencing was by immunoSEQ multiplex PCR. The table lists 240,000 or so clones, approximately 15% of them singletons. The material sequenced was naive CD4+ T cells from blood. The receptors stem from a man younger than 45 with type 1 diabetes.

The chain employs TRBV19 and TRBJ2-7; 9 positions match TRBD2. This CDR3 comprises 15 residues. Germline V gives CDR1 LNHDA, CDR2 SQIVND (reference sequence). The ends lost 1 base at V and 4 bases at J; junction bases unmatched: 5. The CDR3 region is CASSIATSGPYEQYF. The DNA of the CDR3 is TGTGCCAGTAGTATAGCAACTAGCGGGCCGTACGAGCAGTACTTC.

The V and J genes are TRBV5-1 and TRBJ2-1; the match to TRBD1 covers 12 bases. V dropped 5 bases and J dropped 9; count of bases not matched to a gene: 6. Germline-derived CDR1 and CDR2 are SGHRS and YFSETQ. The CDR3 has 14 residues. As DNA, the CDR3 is TGCGCCAGCAGGGGGGGACAGGGGGCTCCTGAGCAGTTCTTC. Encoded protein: CASRGGQGAPEQFF.

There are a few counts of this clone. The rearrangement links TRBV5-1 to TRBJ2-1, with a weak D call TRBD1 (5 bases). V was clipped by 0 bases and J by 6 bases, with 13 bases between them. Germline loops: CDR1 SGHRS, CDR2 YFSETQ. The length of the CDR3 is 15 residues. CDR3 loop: CASSLADGRANEQFF. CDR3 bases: TGCGCCAGCAGCTTGGCCGACGGCAGGGCCAATGAGCAGTTCTTC.

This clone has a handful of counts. Here the CDR3 reads CASSWGGTEETQYF. The CDR3 DNA follows: TGTGCCAGCAGCTGGGGGGGGACGGAAGAGACCCAGTACTTC. The J gene is TRBJ2-5, the V gene TRBV5-6; 7 positions agree with TRBD2. Germline CDR1 SGHDT, CDR2 YYEEEE. This CDR3 contains 14 residues. With V trimmed by 3 bases and J by 3 bases, 5 bases remained unmatched.

The DNA for the CDR3 is TGTGCCAGCAGCCAAACTAGAGGAGGCGGGCAAGAGACCCAGTACTTC. Its protein is CASSQTRGGGQETQYF. The chain employs TRBV13 and TRBJ2-5; perhaps TRBD2 as D (5 bases). Germline CDR1 reads PRHDT; CDR2 reads FYEKMQ (reference sequence). V was cut by 5 bases and J by 2 bases, with 18 bases left in between. The CDR3 runs to 16 residues. Full variable domain (remainder filled in from reference TRBV13 and TRBJ2-5): AAGVIQSPRHLIKEKRETATLKCYPIPRHDTVYWYQQGPGQDPQFLISFYEKMQSDKGSIPDRFSAQQFSDYHSELNMSSLELGDSALYFCASSQTRGGGQETQYFGPGTRLLVL.

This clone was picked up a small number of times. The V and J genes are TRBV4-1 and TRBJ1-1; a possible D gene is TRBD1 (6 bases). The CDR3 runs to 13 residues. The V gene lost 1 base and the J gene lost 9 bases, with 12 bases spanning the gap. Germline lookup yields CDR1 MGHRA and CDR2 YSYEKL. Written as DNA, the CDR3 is TGCGCCAGCAGCCAAGCCCGGGACACGAAAGCTTTCTTT. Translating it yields CASSQARDTKAFF.

Here the CDR3 DNA reads TGTGCCAGCTTCTGGGGAGAGGGCACTGAAGCTTTCTTT. Encoded protein: CASFWGEGTEAFF. The V call is TRBV7-9, the J call TRBJ1-1; D call uncertain. Germline V gives CDR1 SEHNR, CDR2 FQNEAQ (reference sequence). The CDR3 is made up of 13 amino acids. V was trimmed by 8 bases and J by 4 bases, leaving 14 bases between them.

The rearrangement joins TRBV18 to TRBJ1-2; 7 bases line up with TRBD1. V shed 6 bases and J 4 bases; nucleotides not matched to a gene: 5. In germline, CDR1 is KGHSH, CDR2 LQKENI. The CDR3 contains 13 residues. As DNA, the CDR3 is TGTGCCAGCTCTATGGGACAGAGCTATGGCTACACCTTC. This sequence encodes CASSMGQSYGYTF. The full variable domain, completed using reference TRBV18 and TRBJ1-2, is NAGVMQNPRHLVRRRGQEARLRCSPMKGHSHVYWYRQLPEEGLKFMVYLQKENIIDESGMPKERFSAEFPKEGPSILRIQQVVRGDSAAYFCASSMGQSYGYTFGSGTRLTVV.

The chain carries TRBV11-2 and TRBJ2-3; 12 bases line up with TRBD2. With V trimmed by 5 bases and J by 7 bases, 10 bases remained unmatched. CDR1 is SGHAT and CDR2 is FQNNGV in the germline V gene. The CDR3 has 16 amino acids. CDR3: CASSPTALAGGNTQYF. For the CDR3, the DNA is TGTGCCAGCAGCCCCACGGCACTAGCGGGAGGAAATACGCAGTATTTT.

The CDR3 loop is CASSVQGRGYTF. In DNA, the CDR3 is TGTGCCAGTTCTGTCCAGGGAAGGGGCTACACCTTC. The genes are TRBV9 and TRBJ1-2; TRBD1 might be the D (5 bases). The CDR3 extends over 12 amino acids. Deletions cut 8 bases from V and 8 bases from J, with 16 bases between. Germline V gene sequence: CDR1 SGDLS, CDR2 YYNGEE. The whole variable domain, filled in from reference TRBV9 and TRBJ1-2, reads DSGVTQTPKHLITATGQRVTLRCSPRSGDLSVYWYQQSLDQGLQFLIQYYNGEERAKGNILERFSAQQFPDLHSELNLSSLELGDSALYFCASSVQGRGYTFGSGTRLTVV.

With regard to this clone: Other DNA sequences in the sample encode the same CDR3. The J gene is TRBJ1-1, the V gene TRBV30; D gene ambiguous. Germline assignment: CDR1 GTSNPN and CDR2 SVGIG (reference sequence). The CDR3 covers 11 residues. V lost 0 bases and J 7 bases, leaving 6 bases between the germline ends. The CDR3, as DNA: TGTGCCTGGAGTGTAGATAGTGAAGCTTTCTTT. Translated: CAWSVDSEAFF.

CDR3 in amino acids: CASSPQAGVADTQYF. The CDR3 DNA follows: TGCGCCAGCAGTCCCCAAGCGGGAGTGGCAGATACGCAGTATTTT. The chain is built from TRBV4-1 and TRBJ2-3; 8 positions agree with TRBD2. J lost 4 bases, V lost 6 bases, and 9 bases had no gene match. Germline V gene sequence: CDR1 MGHRA, CDR2 YSYEKL. This CDR3 is built from 15 residues.

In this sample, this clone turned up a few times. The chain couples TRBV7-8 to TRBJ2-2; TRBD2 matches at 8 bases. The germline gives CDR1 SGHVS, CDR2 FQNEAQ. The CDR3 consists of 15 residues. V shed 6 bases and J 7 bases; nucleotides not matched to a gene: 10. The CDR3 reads CASSMRGAKIGELFF. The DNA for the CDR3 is TGTGCCAGCAGTATGCGGGGGGCGAAGATCGGGGAGCTGTTTTTT.

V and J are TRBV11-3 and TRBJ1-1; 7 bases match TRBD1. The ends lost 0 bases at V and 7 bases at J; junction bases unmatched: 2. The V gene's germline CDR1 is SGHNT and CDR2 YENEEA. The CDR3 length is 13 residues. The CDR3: CASSLDGTVEAFF. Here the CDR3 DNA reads TGTGCCAGCAGCTTAGATGGGACAGTTGAAGCTTTCTTT.

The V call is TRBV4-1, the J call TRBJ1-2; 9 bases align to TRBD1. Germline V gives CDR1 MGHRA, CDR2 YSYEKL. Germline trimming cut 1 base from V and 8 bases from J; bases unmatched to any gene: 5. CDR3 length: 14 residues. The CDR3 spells CASSQGTGEVGYTF. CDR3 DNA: TGCGCCAGCAGCCAAGGGACAGGGGAAGTCGGCTACACCTTC.

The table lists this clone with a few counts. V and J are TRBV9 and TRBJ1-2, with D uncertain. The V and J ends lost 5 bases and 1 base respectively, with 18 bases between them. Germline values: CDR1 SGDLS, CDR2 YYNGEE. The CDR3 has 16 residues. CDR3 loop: CASRTGGPDYNYGYTF. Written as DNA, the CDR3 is TGTGCCAGCAGGACGGGAGGACCAGATTATAACTATGGCTACACCTTC.

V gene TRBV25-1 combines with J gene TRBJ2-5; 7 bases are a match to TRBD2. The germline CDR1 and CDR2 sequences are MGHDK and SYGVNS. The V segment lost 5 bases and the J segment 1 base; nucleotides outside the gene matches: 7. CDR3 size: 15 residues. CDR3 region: CASSLASGRQETQYF. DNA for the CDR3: TGTGCCAGCAGTTTGGCTAGCGGTCGCCAAGAGACCCAGTACTTC.

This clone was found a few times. The CDR3 region has the DNA TGTGCCAGCAGCCCCGGGCTAGCGGGAGGCTCCTACGAGCAGTACTTC. Translation gives CASSPGLAGGSYEQYF. The V call is TRBV11-1, the J call TRBJ2-7; 11 bases match TRBD2. The CDR3 covers 16 residues. The junction had 6 bases not matched to a gene; V was cut back by 5 bases and J by 0 bases. Germline V lookup: CDR1 SGHAT, CDR2 FQDESV (reference sequence).

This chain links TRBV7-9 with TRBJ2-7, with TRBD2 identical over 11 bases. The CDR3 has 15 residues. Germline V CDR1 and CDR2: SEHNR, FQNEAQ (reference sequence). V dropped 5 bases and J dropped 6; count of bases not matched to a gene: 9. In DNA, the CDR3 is TGTGCCAGCAGCGAGACGCCTAGCGGGAGGTCCGAGCAGTACTTC. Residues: CASSETPSGRSEQYF.

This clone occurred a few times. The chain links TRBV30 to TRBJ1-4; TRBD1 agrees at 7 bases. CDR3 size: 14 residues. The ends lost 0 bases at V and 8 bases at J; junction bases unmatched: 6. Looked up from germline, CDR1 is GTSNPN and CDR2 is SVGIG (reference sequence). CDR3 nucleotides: TGTGCCTGGAGTGTGAAGGGGGCCGGGGAAAAACTGTTTTTT. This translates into CAWSVKGAGEKLFF. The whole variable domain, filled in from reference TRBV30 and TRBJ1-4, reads SQTIHQWPATLVQPVGSPLSLECTVEGTSNPNLYWYRQAAGRGLQLLFYSVGIGQISSEVPQNLSASRPQDRQFILSSKKLLLSDSGFYLCAWSVKGAGEKLFFGSGTQLSVL.

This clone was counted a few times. CDR3 DNA sequence: TGTGCCAGCAGTTCGGCTAGCGGGTATTACAATGAGCAGTTCTTC. This gives the protein CASSSASGYYNEQFF. The chain has TRBV5-4 and TRBJ2-1; 8 bases line up with TRBD2. The J segment lost 4 bases and the V segment lost 5 bases, leaving 8 bases of the junction unmatched. This CDR3 is 15 amino acids long. CDR1 SGHNT and CDR2 YYREEE come from the germline V gene (reference sequence).

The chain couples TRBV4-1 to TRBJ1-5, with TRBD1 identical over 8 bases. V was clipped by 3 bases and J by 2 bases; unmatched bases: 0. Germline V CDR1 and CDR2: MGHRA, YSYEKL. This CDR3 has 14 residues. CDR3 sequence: CASSQGQGNQPQHF. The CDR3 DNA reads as TGCGCCAGCAGCCAGGGACAGGGCAATCAGCCCCAGCATTTT.

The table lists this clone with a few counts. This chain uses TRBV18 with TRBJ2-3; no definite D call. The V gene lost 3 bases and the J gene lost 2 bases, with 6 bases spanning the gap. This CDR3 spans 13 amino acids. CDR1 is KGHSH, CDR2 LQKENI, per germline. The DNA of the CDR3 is TGTGCCAGCTCACCCCTTAACACAGATACGCAGTATTTT. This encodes CASSPLNTDTQYF.

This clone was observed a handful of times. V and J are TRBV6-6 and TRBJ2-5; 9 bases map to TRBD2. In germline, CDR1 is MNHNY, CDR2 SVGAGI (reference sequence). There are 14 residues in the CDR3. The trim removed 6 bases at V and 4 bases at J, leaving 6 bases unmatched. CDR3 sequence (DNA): TGTGCCAGCAGCCTGATGACTAGCGGAGAGACCCAGTACTTC. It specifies CASSLMTSGETQYF.

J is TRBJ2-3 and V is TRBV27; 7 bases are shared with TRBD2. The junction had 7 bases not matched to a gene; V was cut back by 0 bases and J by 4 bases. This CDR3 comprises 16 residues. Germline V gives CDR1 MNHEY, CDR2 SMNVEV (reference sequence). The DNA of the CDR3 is TGTGCCAGCAGTTTATCGGGAGGGGACTTTTCAGATACGCAGTATTTT. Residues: CASSLSGGDFSDTQYF.

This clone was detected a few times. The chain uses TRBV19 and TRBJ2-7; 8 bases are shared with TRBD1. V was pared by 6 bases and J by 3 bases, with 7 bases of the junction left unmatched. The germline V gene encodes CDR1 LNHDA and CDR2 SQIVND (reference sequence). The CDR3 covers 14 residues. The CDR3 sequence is CASRPRTGRYEQYF. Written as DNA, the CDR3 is TGTGCCAGTAGGCCCAGGACAGGGCGCTACGAGCAGTACTTC.

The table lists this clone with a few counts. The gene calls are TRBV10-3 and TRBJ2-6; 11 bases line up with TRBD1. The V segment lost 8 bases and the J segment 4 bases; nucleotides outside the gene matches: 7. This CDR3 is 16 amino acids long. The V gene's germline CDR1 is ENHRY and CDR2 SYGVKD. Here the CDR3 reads CAIEGQGAHGANVLTF. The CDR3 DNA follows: TGTGCCATCGAAGGACAGGGGGCGCACGGGGCCAACGTCCTGACTTTC.

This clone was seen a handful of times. The CDR3 DNA sequence: TGTGCCATCGGACAGACTTTCAATGAGCAGTTCTTC. Translated: CAIGQTFNEQFF. The chain combines TRBV2 with TRBJ2-1; TRBD1 might be the D (6 bases). The CDR3 has 12 amino acids. CDR1 and CDR2 from the germline V gene are SNHLY and FYNNEI. The V end lost 10 bases, the J end lost 6 bases, and 13 bases lay between the germline ends.

The CDR3 coding sequence is TGTGCCAGCAGCATCCGCGGGACGGGGGGGTACAATGAGCAGTTCTTC. This codes for CASSIRGTGGYNEQFF. V gene TRBV9 combines with J gene TRBJ2-1, with 8 bases that match TRBD2. Trimming at V came to 4 bases and at J to 4 bases, leaving 10 bases not matched to a gene. Germline CDR1 and CDR2: SGDLS and YYNGEE. There are 16 residues in the CDR3.

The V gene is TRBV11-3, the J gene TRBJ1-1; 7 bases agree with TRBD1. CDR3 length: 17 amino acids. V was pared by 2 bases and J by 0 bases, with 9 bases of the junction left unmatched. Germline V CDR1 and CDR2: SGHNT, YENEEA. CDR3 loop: CASSLPPRGQLNTEAFF. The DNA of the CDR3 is TGTGCCAGCAGCTTACCCCCCAGGGGACAGCTGAACACTGAAGCTTTCTTT.

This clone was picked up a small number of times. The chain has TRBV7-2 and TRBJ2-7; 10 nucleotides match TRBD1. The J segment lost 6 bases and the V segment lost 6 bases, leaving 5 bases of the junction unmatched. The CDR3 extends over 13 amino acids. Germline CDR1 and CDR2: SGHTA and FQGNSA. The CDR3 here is CASSWDRGGEQYF. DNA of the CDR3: TGTGCCAGCAGTTGGGACAGGGGAGGCGAGCAGTACTTC.